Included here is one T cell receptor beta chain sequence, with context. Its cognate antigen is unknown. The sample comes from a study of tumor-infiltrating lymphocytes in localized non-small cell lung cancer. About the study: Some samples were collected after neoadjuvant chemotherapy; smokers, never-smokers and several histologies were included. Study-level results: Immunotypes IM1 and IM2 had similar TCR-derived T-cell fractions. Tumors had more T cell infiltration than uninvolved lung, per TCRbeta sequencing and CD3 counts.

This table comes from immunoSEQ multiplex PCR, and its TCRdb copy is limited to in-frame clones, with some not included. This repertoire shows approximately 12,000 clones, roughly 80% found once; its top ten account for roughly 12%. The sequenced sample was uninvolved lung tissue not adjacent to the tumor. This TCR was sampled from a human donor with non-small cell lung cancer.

The CDR3, as DNA: TGTGCCACTGGGAGGCCGCATCTCACCGGGGAGCTGTTTTTT. The encoded protein is CATGRPHLTGELFF. The chain is built from TRBV27 and TRBJ2-2, with D maybe TRBD2 (6 bases). With 10 bases removed from V and 4 bases from J, the gap between germline ends came to 16 bases. The V gene's germline CDR1 is MNHEY and CDR2 SMNVEV (reference sequence). This CDR3 is 14 amino acids long.